This T cell receptor beta chain is drawn from a study of blood T cells in healthy people across ages. A second PCR of 7 to 11 cycles used a sample-barcoded 5' primer and a J-beta primer mix. TCRdb recomputed calls from the 5' RACE reads with MiXCR, one row per CDR3 protein. This sample yields more than 800,000 distinct CDR3 sequences, of which 40% to 50% are seen a single time; approximately 17% belongs to the top ten. The CDR3 extends over 16 amino acids. CDR1 and CDR2 (germline): SQVTM, ANQGSEA. Trimming cost V 4 bases and J 11 bases; bases outside gene matches: 19. This TCR came from a woman in her sixties in good health. This chain connects TRBV29-1 to TRBJ2-5, with 10 bases identical to TRBD2. The material sequenced was blood. DNA for the CDR3: TGCAGCGTTGTGGCGCTAGCGGGGGTTGCCTACAATGAGCAGTACTTC. Translating gives CSVVALAGVAYNEQYF.